The 17 T cell receptor beta chains below were found in one sample sequenced in a study of T cells after yellow fever vaccination (dated by TCRdb to the late 2010s). The treatment or condition label corresponds to: live attenuated yellow fever vaccine strain. Library method: 5' RACE. Instrument on record: Illumina HiSeq 2500. TCRdb cleaned the public reads at Q25 with fastp, built clones with MiXCR and kept in-frame beta chains. Identical CDR3 proteins give one entry, which carries the most common genes and DNA. In this sample the table shows 320,000 or so distinct CDR3 sequences, roughly 8.4% of which occur a single time. Of the sample, 17% falls within the top ten clones. This specimen was PBMCs, taken roughly seven weeks after the first yellow fever vaccination. The receptors were sampled from a man younger than 35 who received the YFV17D yellow fever vaccine.

This clonotype came up a few times. The rearrangement links TRBV7-2 to TRBJ1-2; D not certain. Germline V gene data show CDR1 as SGHTA and CDR2 as FQGNSA. Trimming cost V 2 bases and J 8 bases, with 15 bases left between them. CDR3 length: 14 amino acids. The CDR3 is CASSLLVDPEGYTF. CDR3 nucleotides: TGTGCCAGCAGCTTACTCGTGGACCCGGAGGGCTACACCTTC.

The chain has TRBV12-3 or TRBV12-4 and TRBJ2-1, with 12 nucleotides matching TRBD2. The CDR3 is 14 amino acids. V was clipped by 7 bases and J by 5 bases; unmatched bases: 3. The CDR3 loop is CASTTSGGNNEQFF. The DNA for the CDR3 is TGTGCCAGCACGACTAGCGGGGGAAACAATGAGCAGTTCTTC.

This clonotype was detected a few times. The V gene is TRBV4-1, the J gene TRBJ2-4, with TRBD1 identical over 7 bases. The junction had 10 bases not matched to a gene; V was cut back by 7 bases and J by 1 base. The length of the CDR3 is 16 residues. From germline, CDR1 is MGHRA and CDR2 YSYEKL. In DNA, the CDR3 is TGCGCCAGCAACTCGGGGACAGTAGGGGCCAAAAACATTCAGTACTTC. This gives the protein CASNSGTVGAKNIQYF.

The chain joins TRBV7-2 to TRBJ2-4, with 8 bases lining up with TRBD2. The germline V gene encodes CDR1 SGHTA and CDR2 FQGNSA. CDR3 size: 16 residues. Trimming cost V 1 base and J 7 bases; bases outside gene matches: 9. The CDR3 DNA reads as TGTGCCAGCAGCTTAGACGGGGGGGCACGGAGTAACATTCAGTACTTC. Translating gives CASSLDGGARSNIQYF.

This clonotype was detected ten times or more. The CDR3 is CSVVEGLVAQETQYF. The CDR3 DNA follows: TGCAGCGTTGTGGAGGGACTAGTAGCGCAAGAGACCCAGTACTTC. The J gene is TRBJ2-5, the V gene TRBV29-1; 8 nucleotides match TRBD2. Losses at the gene ends were 4 bases for V and 2 bases for J; bases not matched to a gene: 9. The CDR3 totals 15 residues. Per the germline V gene, CDR1 is SQVTM and CDR2 is ANQGSEA. The full variable domain, with the rest looked up from reference TRBV29-1 and TRBJ2-5, is SAVISQKPSRDICQRGTSLTIQCQVDSQVTMMFWYRQQPGQSLTLIATANQGSEATYESGFVIDKFPISRPNLTFSTLTVSNMSPEDSSIYLCSVVEGLVAQETQYFGPGTRLLVL.

This clonotype was recorded at least ten times. V and J are TRBV28 and TRBJ2-1, with 14 nucleotides matching TRBD2. V trimming: 4 bases; J trimming: 7 bases; junction bases outside the gene matches: 3. The germline V gene encodes CDR1 MDHEN and CDR2 SYDVKM. The CDR3 has 15 residues. The CDR3 sequence: CASSSGTSGGNEQFF. CDR3 DNA sequence: TGTGCCAGCAGTTCCGGGACTAGCGGGGGAAATGAGCAGTTCTTC.

This clonotype came up many times. This sequence joins TRBV20-1 and TRBJ2-5; D unresolved. Per the germline V gene, CDR1 is DFQATT and CDR2 is SNEGSKA (reference sequence). This CDR3 has 9 residues. Trimming shortened V by 6 bases and J by 5 bases, and 4 bases separated the two germline ends. The CDR3 here is CSAPETQYF. CDR3 in DNA: TGCAGTGCCCCGGAGACCCAGTACTTC.

The chain joins TRBV5-1 to TRBJ2-3, with 8 bases identical to TRBD1. Germline loops: CDR1 SGHRS, CDR2 YFSETQ. CDR3 size: 15 residues. Trimming removed 4 bases from V and 4 bases from J; junction bases left unmatched: 8. For the CDR3, the DNA is TGCGCCAGCAGCCTAAGGACAGGGCGCGCAGATACGCAGTATTTT. Protein sequence: CASSLRTGRADTQYF.

The V call is TRBV20-1, the J call TRBJ2-1; TRBD2 matches at 11 bases. CDR1 and CDR2 (germline): DFQATT, SNEGSKA (reference sequence). V was clipped by 2 bases and J by 5 bases; unmatched bases: 5. The CDR3 contains 15 residues. CDR3 in amino acids: CSARYSGGGDNEQFF. In DNA, the CDR3 is TGCAGTGCTAGATATAGCGGGGGGGGAGACAATGAGCAGTTCTTC.

There are a few counts of this clonotype. V and J are TRBV6-5 and TRBJ2-5; weak D call: TRBD2 (6 bases). Germline loops: CDR1 MNHEY, CDR2 SVGAGI. The CDR3 spans 14 residues. Trimming removed 2 bases from V and 5 bases from J, with 12 bases in between. The CDR3, as DNA: TGTGCCAGCAGTTACCCCGCGGGATCCGAGACCCAGTACTTC. This encodes CASSYPAGSETQYF.

This clonotype was detected a few times. The chain employs TRBV5-6 and TRBJ2-7, with D unclear. From germline, CDR1 is SGHDT and CDR2 YYEEEE. The CDR3 sequence is 16 residues long. With 4 bases removed from V and 3 bases from J, the gap between germline ends came to 20 bases. CDR3 nucleotide sequence: TGTGCCAGCAGCCCCGGCATGCGACTGGGAATCTACGAGCAGTACTTC. This translates into CASSPGMRLGIYEQYF. Full variable domain (outside the CDR3, taken from reference TRBV5-6 and TRBJ2-7): DAGVTQSPTHLIKTRGQQVTLRCSPKSGHDTVSWYQQALGQGPQFIFQYYEEEERQRGNFPDRFSGHQFPNYSSELNVNALLLGDSALYLCASSPGMRLGIYEQYFGPGTRLTVT.

This clonotype has a count of ten or more. Compared with germline, one end of the junction differs, possibly owing to a read error. The J gene is TRBJ1-1, the V gene TRBV4-3; TRBD1 agrees at 8 bases. There are 14 residues in the CDR3. Germline V lookup: CDR1 LGHNA, CDR2 YSLEER. The CDR3 DNA reads TGTGCCAGCAGTCCCAGGGGGCTGAACACTGAAGCTTTCTTT. This translates into CASSPRGLNTEAFF.

This clonotype turned up a few times. This CDR3 reads CASSDRGTAQETQYF. CDR3 coding DNA: TGCGCCAGCAGTGACCGAGGGACAGCCCAAGAGACCCAGTACTTC. The V and J genes are TRBV10-1 and TRBJ2-5; 7 bases line up with TRBD1. V trimming: 3 bases; J trimming: 1 base; junction bases outside the gene matches: 5. Per germline, CDR1 WNHNN and CDR2 SYGVQD (reference sequence). The CDR3 consists of 15 residues.

This clonotype appeared a few times. The chain's CDR3 is CASSVALAQRETQYF. The CDR3 DNA is TGTGCCAGCAGCGTAGCCCTAGCACAAAGAGAGACCCAGTACTTC. The chain couples TRBV9 to TRBJ2-5; the D gene is possibly TRBD2 (5 bases). CDR3 length equals 15 residues. Trimming removed 0 bases from V and 4 bases from J, with 13 bases in between. Looked up from germline, CDR1 is SGDLS and CDR2 is YYNGEE.

This clonotype appeared a few times. The chain links TRBV5-6 to TRBJ2-2; D is unresolved. Per the germline V gene, CDR1 is SGHDT and CDR2 is YYEEEE. V dropped 4 bases and J dropped 0 bases, with 10 bases sitting between them. The CDR3 sequence is 15 residues long. The CDR3 DNA follows: TGTGCCAGCAGCCCACATGGACCGAACACCGGGGAGCTGTTTTTT. It is translated as CASSPHGPNTGELFF.

The CDR3 sequence: CASREGVSNEQFF. The DNA for the CDR3 is TGTGCCAGCAGAGAGGGGGTTAGCAATGAGCAGTTCTTC. V gene TRBV5-4 combines with J gene TRBJ2-1, with a weak D call TRBD1 (6 bases). This CDR3 contains 13 residues. Looked up from germline, CDR1 is SGHNT and CDR2 is YYREEE (reference sequence). V was shortened by 5 bases and J by 6 bases, with 12 bases between the two germline ends.

The chain links TRBV5-4 to TRBJ2-5, with TRBD1 identical over 10 bases. Unmatched junction bases numbered 9, after V lost 5 bases and J lost 5 bases. The V gene's germline CDR1 is SGHNT and CDR2 YYREEE (reference sequence). This CDR3 is built from 15 residues. The CDR3 loop is CASRSGTGVVETQYF. The DNA of the CDR3 is TGTGCCAGCAGATCCGGGACAGGGGTAGTGGAGACCCAGTACTTC.